Presented here are 9 T cell receptor beta chains from one specimen sequenced in a study of Graves' ophthalmopathy and Graves' hyperthyroidism. Amplifying from RNA transcripts, the study obtained TCR beta CDR3 regions. Scientists carried out first-round RT-PCR using HTBI primers and then a second-round multiplex PCR. TCRdb redid the calling of the multiplex PCR reads with MiXCR, one entry per CDR3 protein. Of hundreds of thousands of distinct CDR3 sequences listed, roughly 39% were seen once; the top ten hold around 3.3%. Sequencing was performed on peripheral blood. Every receptor here comes from an adult man with Graves' ophthalmopathy.

A few counts support this clonotype. One end of the junction varies from germline; a read error may be responsible. The chain recombines TRBV27 with TRBJ2-3; the match to TRBD2 covers 7 bases. This CDR3 spans 17 amino acids. CDR1 is MNHEY and CDR2 is SMNVEV in the germline V gene (reference sequence). The CDR3, as DNA: TGTGCCACCAGTGATGCGGGAGAACCGGCGTTCACAGATACGCAGTATTTT. It yields the protein CATSDAGEPAFTDTQYF.

This clonotype was observed a handful of times. V and J are TRBV29-1 and TRBJ1-6, with TRBD1 as a possible D gene (5 bases). The V gene's germline CDR1 is SQVTM and CDR2 ANQGSEA. This CDR3 spans 12 amino acids. Trimming pared 4 bases from V and 7 bases from J, leaving 8 bases between. DNA of the CDR3: TGCAGCGTTGTTCAGGGAAATTCACCCCTCCACTTT. Translated: CSVVQGNSPLHF.

This clonotype was seen once. The V and J genes are TRBV5-4 and TRBJ2-2; the D gene is possibly TRBD2 (5 bases). The CDR3 extends over 18 amino acids. From germline, CDR1 is SGHNT and CDR2 YYREEE (reference sequence). V dropped 1 base and J dropped 7 bases, with 23 bases sitting between them. CDR3 region: CASSLILKAGGTGGELFF. Written as DNA, the CDR3 is TGTGCCAGCAGCTTGATTTTAAAGGCCGGAGGTACCGGCGGGGAGCTGTTTTTT.

This clonotype was seen just once. The chain links TRBV7-2 to TRBJ2-7; the D is unclear. V was shortened by 5 bases and J by 2 bases, with 13 bases between the two germline ends. CDR1 is SGHTA, CDR2 FQGNSA, per germline. The CDR3 has 14 amino acids. CDR3 in amino acids: CASSRQQYPYEQYF. The CDR3 nucleotides are TGTGCCAGCAGCAGACAACAGTACCCCTACGAGCAGTACTTC.

The chain combines TRBV29-1 with TRBJ1-4; D may be TRBD1 (6 bases). This CDR3 region has 14 residues. Per germline, CDR1 SQVTM and CDR2 ANQGSEA. The V end was cut by 8 bases, the J end by 3 bases, with 16 bases between. The CDR3 reads CSLRGAMSNEKLFF. CDR3 DNA sequence: TGCAGCTTGCGGGGGGCCATGTCTAATGAAAAACTGTTTTTT.

The chain joins TRBV29-1 to TRBJ1-1, with 7 nucleotides matching TRBD1. CDR3 size: 15 residues. V was pared by 4 bases and J by 1 base, with 9 bases of the junction left unmatched. From germline, CDR1 is SQVTM and CDR2 ANQGSEA. CDR3 sequence: CSVARQGPQNTEAFF. CDR3 DNA sequence: TGCAGCGTTGCAAGACAGGGACCTCAGAACACTGAAGCTTTCTTT.

The rearrangement links TRBV7-2 to TRBJ1-6, with TRBD1 matching over 9 bases. The CDR3 length is 15 residues. Germline V gene sequence: CDR1 SGHTA, CDR2 FQGNSA. Trimming removed 5 bases from V and 7 bases from J; junction bases left unmatched: 6. The DNA for the CDR3 is TGTGCCAGCAGCCTACAGGGGGCCGAGAATTCACCCCTCCACTTT. Its translation is CASSLQGAENSPLHF. The whole variable domain, filled in from reference TRBV7-2 and TRBJ1-6, reads GAGVSQSPSNKVTEKGKDVELRCDPISGHTALYWYRQSLGQGLEFLIYFQGNSAPDKSGLPSDRFSAERTGGSVSTLTIQRTQQEDSAVYLCASSLQGAENSPLHFGNGTRLTVT.

This rearrangement joins TRBV25-1 to TRBJ2-1, with TRBD2 matching over 9 bases. The CDR3 spans 19 residues. CDR1 MGHDK and CDR2 SYGVNS come from the germline V gene. V shed 6 bases and J 7 bases; nucleotides not matched to a gene: 22. The CDR3 region has the DNA TGTGCCAGCAGCTCCCCCCTCGAGGTAGCGGGAGAAGTGAGGAATGAGCAGTTCTTC. Translated: CASSSPLEVAGEVRNEQFF.

CDR3 coding DNA: TGTGCCAGCAGTGAAGGGGGACAGTTCGCTGAAGCTTTCTTT. Amino acid sequence: CASSEGGQFAEAFF. This chain connects TRBV2 to TRBJ1-1; 7 bases agree with TRBD1. Germline CDR1 is SNHLY and CDR2 is FYNNEI. CDR3 length: 14 amino acids. V trimming: 1 base; J trimming: 6 bases; junction bases outside the gene matches: 5. Based on the CDR3 plus reference TRBV2 and TRBJ1-1, the full variable domain is EPEVTQTPSHQVTQMGQEVILRCVPISNHLYFYWYRQILGQKVEFLVSFYNNEISEKSEIFDDQFSVERPDGSNFTLKIRSTKLEDSAMYFCASSEGGQFAEAFFGQGTRLTVV.